The rows below give T cell receptor beta chains drawn from one sample of a study of post-analysis software for immune sequencing data. TCRdb used MiXCR to reprocess the PCR reads, holding one entry per CDR3 protein. The data show about 460,000 distinct CDR3 sequences, roughly 45% seen once. The sequencing input was blood. The receptors were sampled from a girl aged 10 to 17 with multiple sclerosis. Each CDR3 is given with its conserved first and last residue. Fields, in order: D gene, V gene, J gene, clone size, CDR3 DNA, CDR3 protein. The D gene is left open where the match is weak. The size of a clone is reported for some rows only, either as once, few or many, or as a class for expanded clones.

-,TRBV12-3/TRBV12-4,TRBJ1-2,-,TGTGCCAGCAGGGGAGCTAACTATGGCTACACCTTC,CASRGANYGYTF
-,TRBV28,TRBJ2-3,-,TGTGCCAGCGCCAAAGCGGTTTCTCCCACAGATACGCAGTATTTT,CASAKAVSPTDTQYF
TRBD2,TRBV20-1,TRBJ2-1,many,TGCAGTGCTAGCTCTAGCGGGTTTGCCACCCGCAATGAGCAGTTCTTC,CSASSSGFATRNEQFF
-,TRBV5-6,TRBJ1-4,-,TGTGCCAGCAGCTTGAGCCCCGCCGGGGGTGAAAAACTGTTTTTT,CASSLSPAGGEKLFF
TRBD2,TRBV20-1,TRBJ2-1,-,TGCAGTGCTAGTAAGGGCGGGACTAGCGGGATTGATGAGCAGTTCTTC,CSASKGGTSGIDEQFF
TRBD2,TRBV11-2,TRBJ2-5,few,TGTGCCAGCAGCTTTACTAGCGGGAGTCAAGAGACCCAGTACTTC,CASSFTSGSQETQYF
-,TRBV6-2/TRBV6-3,TRBJ2-7,few,TGTGCCAGCTGGTCCAGGGACACTAGCGTCGAGCAGTACTTC,CASWSRDTSVEQYF
-,TRBV20-1,TRBJ1-5,-,TGCAGTGCTAAGGACACGGTCAATCAGCCCCAGCATTTT,CSAKDTVNQPQHF
-,TRBV11-2,TRBJ2-1,medium-sized,TGTGCCAGCAGCTTCAGGAGCTACGATGAGCAGTTCTTC,CASSFRSYDEQFF
TRBD2,TRBV29-1,TRBJ2-4,-,TGCAGCGTTGAACTAGCGGGAGAGGTAAACATTCAGTACTTC,CSVELAGEVNIQYF